This passage covers 18 T cell receptor beta chains from one sample sequenced in a study of blood T cell repertoires in COVID-19. Profiled with immunoSEQ multiplex PCR; TCRdb holds only in-frame clones, not every one. The sample includes roughly 400,000 clones, around 87% seen only once; the top ten take about 10%. The sample taken for sequencing was PBMCs or T cells enriched from blood (not recorded which). The receptors derive from a woman aged 45-59 years who had recovered from COVID-19.

This chain joins TRBV19 and TRBJ1-2; D is uncertain. Per germline, CDR1 LNHDA and CDR2 SQIVND (reference sequence). Trimming took 3 bases from V and 1 from J, leaving 6 bases between them. CDR3 size: 13 residues. As DNA, the CDR3 is TGTGCCAGTAGTATCGGACTTAACTATGGCTACACCTTC. As protein: CASSIGLNYGYTF.

The chain employs TRBV4-3 and TRBJ1-2, with TRBD1 matching 7 bases. Germline V gene lookup returns CDR1 LGHNA and CDR2 YSLEER. The CDR3 is 14 amino acids. Trimming at V came to 6 bases and at J to 2 bases, leaving 6 bases not matched to a gene. CDR3 nucleotide sequence: TGCGCCAGCAGTCCAGGGGGTCGGAACTATGGCTACACCTTC. Translation: CASSPGGRNYGYTF.

V usage is TRBV6-5 and J usage is TRBJ1-5, with 8 bases matching TRBD1. The CDR3 loop spans 14 amino acids. CDR1 and CDR2 (germline): MNHEY, SVGAGI. J lost 7 bases, V lost 3 bases, and 5 bases had no gene match. This CDR3 reads CASSYTTGGQPQHF. CDR3 sequence (DNA): TGTGCCAGCAGTTATACAACAGGGGGACAGCCCCAGCATTTT.

The chain joins TRBV27 to TRBJ2-1; TRBD2 agrees at 7 bases. CDR1 is MNHEY, CDR2 SMNVEV, per germline (reference sequence). J gave up 6 bases and V 7 bases, and 15 bases lay outside the gene matches. This CDR3 contains 16 residues. The CDR3 spells CASTNETWGGANEQFF. CDR3 nucleotides: TGTGCCAGCACCAACGAAACCTGGGGGGGAGCCAATGAGCAGTTCTTC.

The chain joins TRBV16 to TRBJ1-5; D remains unclear. V lost 6 bases and J 13 bases, leaving 13 bases between the germline ends. Germline CDR1 and CDR2: KGHSY and FQNENV. This CDR3 is built from 11 residues. CDR3 DNA: TGTGCCAGCAGTCGGGGTGGATCACAGCATTTT. Its translation: CASSRGGSQHF.

The chain has TRBV10-3 and TRBJ2-5; D perhaps matches TRBD2 (7 bases). V was shortened by 3 bases and J by 3 bases, with 11 bases between the two germline ends. The CDR3 consists of 14 residues. Germline V gene lookup returns CDR1 ENHRY and CDR2 SYGVKD. CDR3 DNA: TGTGCCATCAGTGAAGGGGGGGGTGAAGAGACCCAGTACTTC. It codes for CAISEGGGEETQYF.

The V and J genes are TRBV30 and TRBJ1-6; the D gene is possibly TRBD1 (5 bases). Germline CDR1 is GTSNPN and CDR2 is SVGIG (reference sequence). The CDR3 is 16 residues long. Deletions cut 4 bases from V and 9 bases from J, with 22 bases between. Written as DNA, the CDR3 is TGTGCCTGGAACCGAGGAGGGGCACCTGGAGGTTCACCCCTCCACTTT. It codes for CAWNRGGAPGGSPLHF.

This sequence joins TRBV2 and TRBJ2-2, with 9 nucleotides matching TRBD2. This CDR3 has 14 amino acids. V lost 5 bases to trimming and J lost 6 bases; unmatched junction nucleotides: 4. The V gene's germline CDR1 is SNHLY and CDR2 FYNNEI. The CDR3: CASSFGTSSGELFF. DNA for the CDR3: TGTGCCAGCAGTTTCGGGACTAGCTCCGGGGAGCTGTTTTTT.

This clone was seen a single time. J is TRBJ1-2 and V is TRBV6-5; no reliable D call. Germline CDR1 is MNHEY and CDR2 is SVGAGI. The V end was cut by 5 bases, the J end by 1 base, with 8 bases between. The CDR3 sequence is 13 residues long. The CDR3 nucleotides are TGTGCCAGCAGTCCGGAGATTAACTATGGCTACACCTTC. Its translation is CASSPEINYGYTF.

The chain is built from TRBV2 and TRBJ1-4; TRBD1 is a possible D gene (6 bases). This CDR3 is built from 15 residues. Germline CDR1 SNHLY, CDR2 FYNNEI. Trimming took 1 base from V and 0 from J, leaving 6 bases between them. CDR3 amino acids: CASSEEGATNEKLFF. For the CDR3, the DNA is TGTGCCAGCAGTGAAGAGGGGGCAACTAATGAAAAACTGTTTTTT.

This chain joins TRBV15 and TRBJ1-4; the D gene is possibly TRBD1 (5 bases). Germline V CDR1 and CDR2: LNHNV, YYDKDF (reference sequence). The CDR3 loop spans 15 amino acids. V lost 2 bases, J lost 10 bases, and 17 bases lay in between. The CDR3 spells CATSRRDSVGGKLFF. CDR3 in DNA: TGTGCCACCAGCAGAAGAGACAGCGTGGGTGGAAAACTGTTTTTT.

This chain links TRBV19 with TRBJ1-1, with D possibly being TRBD1 (5 bases). The CDR3 spans 13 residues. Germline V gene lookup returns CDR1 LNHDA and CDR2 SQIVND (reference sequence). Trimming removed 5 bases from V and 5 bases from J, with 12 bases in between. The CDR3 sequence: CASSFTGLTEAFF. The DNA for the CDR3 is TGTGCCAGTAGTTTTACAGGTTTGACTGAAGCTTTCTTT.

In the case of this clone: Other DNA sequences in the same sample also yield this CDR3. As DNA, the CDR3 is TGTGCCAGCAGCTTAGCTCGACAGTCTAACTATGGCTACACCTTC. This translates into CASSLARQSNYGYTF. This rearrangement joins TRBV7-9 to TRBJ1-2, with a tentative D call TRBD1 (5 bases). This CDR3 contains 15 residues. The V gene lost 0 bases and the J gene lost 0 bases, with 8 bases spanning the gap. Looked up from germline, CDR1 is SEHNR and CDR2 is FQNEAQ (reference sequence).

The chain couples TRBV19 to TRBJ1-3; D ambiguous. V shed 4 bases and J shed 2 bases, with 12 bases lying between them. The CDR3 loop spans 15 amino acids. Germline V gene sequence: CDR1 LNHDA, CDR2 SQIVND (reference sequence). As DNA, the CDR3 is TGTGCCAGTAGTACCCCGACGGCGGCTGGAAACACCATATATTTT. Amino acid sequence: CASSTPTAAGNTIYF.

The chain employs TRBV6-5 and TRBJ2-7; TRBD1 matches 7 bases. This CDR3 has 13 amino acids. From germline, CDR1 is MNHEY and CDR2 SVGAGI. The V segment lost 10 bases and the J segment 0 bases; nucleotides outside the gene matches: 6. DNA of the CDR3: TGTGCCACCCGGGACAGTTCCTCCTACGAGCAGTACTTC. It is translated as CATRDSSSYEQYF.

The table lists this clone with a few counts. The junction departs from the called germline gene at one end, perhaps through a read error. This rearrangement joins TRBV2 to TRBJ1-5; TRBD1 is a possible D gene (5 bases). Germline assignment: CDR1 SNHLY and CDR2 FYNNEI. The CDR3 has 12 amino acids. The CDR3 DNA is TGTGCCAGCAGTCAGGGCAACCAGCCCCAGCATTTT. Protein product: CASSQGNQPQHF.

The chain has TRBV7-2 and TRBJ2-2; unclear D gene. The germline V gene encodes CDR1 SGHTA and CDR2 FQGNSA. The germline V and J ends were trimmed by 1 base and 1 base, with 4 bases remaining between them. CDR3 length equals 14 residues. The CDR3 sequence is CASSLDKNTGELFF. As DNA, the CDR3 is TGTGCCAGCAGCTTAGACAAGAACACCGGGGAGCTGTTTTTT.

This clone has a single count. The chain has TRBV6-5 and TRBJ1-1; D ambiguous. Per germline, CDR1 MNHEY and CDR2 SVGAGI. V gave up 7 bases and J gave up 12 bases, with 15 bases separating them. This CDR3 has 11 residues. CDR3 in amino acids: CASIYRGTPFF. DNA for the CDR3: TGTGCCAGCATCTATCGGGGAACCCCTTTCTTT.